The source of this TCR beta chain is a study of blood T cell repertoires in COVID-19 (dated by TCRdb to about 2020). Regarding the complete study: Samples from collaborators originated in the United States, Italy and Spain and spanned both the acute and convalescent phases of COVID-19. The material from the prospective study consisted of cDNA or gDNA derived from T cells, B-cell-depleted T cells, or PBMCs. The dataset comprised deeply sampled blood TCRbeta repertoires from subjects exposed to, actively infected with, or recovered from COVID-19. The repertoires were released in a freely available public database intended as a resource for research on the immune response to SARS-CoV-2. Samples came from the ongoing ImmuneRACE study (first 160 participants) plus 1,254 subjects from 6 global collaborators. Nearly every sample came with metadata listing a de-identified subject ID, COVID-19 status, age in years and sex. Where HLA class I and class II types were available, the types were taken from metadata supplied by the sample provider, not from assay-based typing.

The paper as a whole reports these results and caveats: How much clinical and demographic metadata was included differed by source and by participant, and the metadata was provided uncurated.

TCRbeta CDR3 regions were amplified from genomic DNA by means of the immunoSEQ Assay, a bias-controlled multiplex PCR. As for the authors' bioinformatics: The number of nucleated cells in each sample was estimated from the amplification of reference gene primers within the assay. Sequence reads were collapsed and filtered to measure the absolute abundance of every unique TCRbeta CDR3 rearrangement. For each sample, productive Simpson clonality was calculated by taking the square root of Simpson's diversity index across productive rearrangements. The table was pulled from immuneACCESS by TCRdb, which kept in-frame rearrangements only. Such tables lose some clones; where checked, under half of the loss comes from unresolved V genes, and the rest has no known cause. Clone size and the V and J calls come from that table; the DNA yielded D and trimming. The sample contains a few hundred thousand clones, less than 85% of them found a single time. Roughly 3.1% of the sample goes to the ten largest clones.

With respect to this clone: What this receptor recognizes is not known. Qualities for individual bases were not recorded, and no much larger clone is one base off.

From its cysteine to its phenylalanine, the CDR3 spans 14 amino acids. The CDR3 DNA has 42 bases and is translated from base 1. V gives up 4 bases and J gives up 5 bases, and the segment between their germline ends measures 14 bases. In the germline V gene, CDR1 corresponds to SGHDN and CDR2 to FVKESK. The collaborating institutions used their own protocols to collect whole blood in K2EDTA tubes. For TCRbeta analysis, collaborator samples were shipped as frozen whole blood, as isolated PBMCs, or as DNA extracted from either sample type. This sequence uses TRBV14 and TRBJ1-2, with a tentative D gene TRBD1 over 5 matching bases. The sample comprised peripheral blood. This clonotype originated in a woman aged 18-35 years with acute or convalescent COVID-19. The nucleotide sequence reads TGTGCCAGCAGCCTGGTTGACGGGGGATATGGCTACACCTTC. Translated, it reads CASSLVDGGYGYTF.